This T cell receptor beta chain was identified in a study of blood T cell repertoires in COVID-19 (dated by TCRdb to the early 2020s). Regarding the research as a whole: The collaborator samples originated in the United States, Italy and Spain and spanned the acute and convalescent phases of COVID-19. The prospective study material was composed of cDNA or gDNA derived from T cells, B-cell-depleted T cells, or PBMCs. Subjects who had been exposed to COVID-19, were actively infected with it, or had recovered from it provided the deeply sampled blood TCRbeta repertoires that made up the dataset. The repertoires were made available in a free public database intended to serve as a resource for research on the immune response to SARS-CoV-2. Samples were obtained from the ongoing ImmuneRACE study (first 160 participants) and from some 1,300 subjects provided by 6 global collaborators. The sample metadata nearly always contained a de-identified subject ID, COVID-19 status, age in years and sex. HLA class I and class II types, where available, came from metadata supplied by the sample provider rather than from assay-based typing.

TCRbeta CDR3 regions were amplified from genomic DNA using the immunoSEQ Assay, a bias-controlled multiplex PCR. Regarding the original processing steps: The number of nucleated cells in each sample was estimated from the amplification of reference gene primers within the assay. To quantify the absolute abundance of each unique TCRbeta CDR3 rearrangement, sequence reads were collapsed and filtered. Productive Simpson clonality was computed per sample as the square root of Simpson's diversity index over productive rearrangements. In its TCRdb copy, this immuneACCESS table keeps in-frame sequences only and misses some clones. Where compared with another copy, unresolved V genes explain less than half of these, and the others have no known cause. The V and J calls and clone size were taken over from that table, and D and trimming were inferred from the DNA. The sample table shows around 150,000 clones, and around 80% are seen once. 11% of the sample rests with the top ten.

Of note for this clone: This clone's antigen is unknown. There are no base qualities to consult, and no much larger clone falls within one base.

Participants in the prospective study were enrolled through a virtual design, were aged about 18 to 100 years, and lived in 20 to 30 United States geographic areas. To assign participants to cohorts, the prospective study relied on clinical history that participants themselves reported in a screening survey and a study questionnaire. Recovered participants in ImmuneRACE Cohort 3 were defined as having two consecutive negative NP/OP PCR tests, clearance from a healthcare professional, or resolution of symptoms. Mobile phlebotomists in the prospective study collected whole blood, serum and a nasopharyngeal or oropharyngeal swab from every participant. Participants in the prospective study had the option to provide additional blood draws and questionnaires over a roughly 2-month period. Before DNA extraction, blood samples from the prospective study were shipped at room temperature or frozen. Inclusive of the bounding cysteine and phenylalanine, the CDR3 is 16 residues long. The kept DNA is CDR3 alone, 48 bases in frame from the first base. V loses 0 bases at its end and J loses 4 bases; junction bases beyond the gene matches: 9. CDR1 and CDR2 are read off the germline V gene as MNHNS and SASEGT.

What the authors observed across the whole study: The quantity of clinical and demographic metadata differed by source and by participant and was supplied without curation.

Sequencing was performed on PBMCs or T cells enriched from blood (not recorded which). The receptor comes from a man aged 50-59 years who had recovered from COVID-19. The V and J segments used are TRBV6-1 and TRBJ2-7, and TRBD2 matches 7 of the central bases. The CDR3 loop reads CASSEAASGVWYEQYF. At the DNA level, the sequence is TGTGCCAGCAGTGAAGCGGCTAGCGGTGTATGGTACGAGCAGTACTTC.